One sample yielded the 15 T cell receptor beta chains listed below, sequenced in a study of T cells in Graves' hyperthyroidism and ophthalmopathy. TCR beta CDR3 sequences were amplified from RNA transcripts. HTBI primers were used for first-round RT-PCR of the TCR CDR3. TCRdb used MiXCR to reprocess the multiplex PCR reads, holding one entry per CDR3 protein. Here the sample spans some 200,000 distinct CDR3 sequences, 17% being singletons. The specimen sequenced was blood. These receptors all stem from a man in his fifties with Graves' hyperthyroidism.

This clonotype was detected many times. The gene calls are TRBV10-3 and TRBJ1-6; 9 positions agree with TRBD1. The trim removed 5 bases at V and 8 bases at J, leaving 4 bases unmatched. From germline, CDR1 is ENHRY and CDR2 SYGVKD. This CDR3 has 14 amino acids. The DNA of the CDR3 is TGTGCCATCAGTCCGGGACAGGGAGATTCACCCCTCCACTTT. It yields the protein CAISPGQGDSPLHF.

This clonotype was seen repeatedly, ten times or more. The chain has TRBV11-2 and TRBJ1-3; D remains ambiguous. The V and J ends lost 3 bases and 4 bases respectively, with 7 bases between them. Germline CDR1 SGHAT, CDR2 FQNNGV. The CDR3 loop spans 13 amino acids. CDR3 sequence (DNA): TGTGCCAGCAGCTTTTCTTCCGGAAACACCATATATTTT. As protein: CASSFSSGNTIYF. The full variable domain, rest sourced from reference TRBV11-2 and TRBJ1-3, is EAGVAQSPRYKIIEKRQSVAFWCNPISGHATLYWYQQILGQGPKLLIQFQNNGVVDDSQLPKDRFSAERLKGVDSTLKIQPAKLEDSAVYLCASSFSSGNTIYFGEGSWLTVV.

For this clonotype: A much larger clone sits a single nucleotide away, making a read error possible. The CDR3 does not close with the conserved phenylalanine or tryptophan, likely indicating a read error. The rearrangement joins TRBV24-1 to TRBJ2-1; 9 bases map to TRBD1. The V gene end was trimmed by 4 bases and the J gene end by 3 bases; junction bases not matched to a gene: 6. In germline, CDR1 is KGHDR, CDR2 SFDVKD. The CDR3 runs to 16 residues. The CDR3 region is CATSDSQDRGYNEQFS. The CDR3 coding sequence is TGTGCCACCAGTGACTCTCAGGACAGGGGCTACAATGAGCAGTTCTCC.

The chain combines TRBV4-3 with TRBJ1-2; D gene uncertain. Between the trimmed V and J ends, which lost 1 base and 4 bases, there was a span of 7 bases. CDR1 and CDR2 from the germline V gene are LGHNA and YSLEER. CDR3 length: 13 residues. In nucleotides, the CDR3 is TGCGCCAGCAGCCAAGGGATAGGCTATGGCTACACCTTC. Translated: CASSQGIGYGYTF.

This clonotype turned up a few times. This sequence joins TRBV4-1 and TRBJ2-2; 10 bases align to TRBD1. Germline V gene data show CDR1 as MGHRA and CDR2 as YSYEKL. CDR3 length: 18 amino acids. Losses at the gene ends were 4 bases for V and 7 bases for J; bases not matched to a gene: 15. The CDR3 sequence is CASSRRAGTGENDGELFF. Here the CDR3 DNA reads TGCGCCAGCAGCCGACGAGCCGGGACAGGGGAAAATGACGGGGAGCTGTTTTTT.

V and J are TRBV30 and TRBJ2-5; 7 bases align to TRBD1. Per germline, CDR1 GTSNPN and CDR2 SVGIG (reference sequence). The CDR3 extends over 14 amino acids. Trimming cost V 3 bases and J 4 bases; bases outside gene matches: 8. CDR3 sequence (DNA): TGTGCCTGGAGGGTGAGGGGGCTGGGAGAGACCCAGTACTTC. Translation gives CAWRVRGLGETQYF.

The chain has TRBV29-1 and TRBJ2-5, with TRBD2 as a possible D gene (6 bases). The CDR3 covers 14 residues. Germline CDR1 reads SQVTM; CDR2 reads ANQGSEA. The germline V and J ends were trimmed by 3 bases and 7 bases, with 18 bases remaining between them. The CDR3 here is CSVDSGTVGGTQYF. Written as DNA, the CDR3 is TGCAGCGTTGATTCCGGGACGGTGGGAGGGACCCAGTACTTC.

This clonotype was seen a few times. The CDR3: CATQGQGTFSYTF. The CDR3 DNA is TGTGCCACGCAAGGACAGGGGACGTTCAGCTACACCTTC. This chain uses TRBV24-1 with TRBJ1-2, with 9 positions matching TRBD1. Per germline, CDR1 KGHDR and CDR2 SFDVKD. There are 13 residues in the CDR3. The V and J ends lost 10 bases and 9 bases, in that order; junction bases with no gene match: 11.

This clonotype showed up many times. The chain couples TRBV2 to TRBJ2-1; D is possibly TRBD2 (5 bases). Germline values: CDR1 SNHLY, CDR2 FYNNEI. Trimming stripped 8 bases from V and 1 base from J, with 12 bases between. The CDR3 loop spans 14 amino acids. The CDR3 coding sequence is TGTGCCAGCGGCGATGGCGGGTCCTACAATGAGCAGTTCTTC. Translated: CASGDGGSYNEQFF.

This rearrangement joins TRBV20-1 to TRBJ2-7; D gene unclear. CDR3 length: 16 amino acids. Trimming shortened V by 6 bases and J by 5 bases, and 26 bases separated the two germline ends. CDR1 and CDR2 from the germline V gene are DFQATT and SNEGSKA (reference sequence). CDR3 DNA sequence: TGCAGTGCCAGCAGCCAAAATGCATTCTCAGGACACGAGCAGTACTTC. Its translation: CSASSQNAFSGHEQYF.

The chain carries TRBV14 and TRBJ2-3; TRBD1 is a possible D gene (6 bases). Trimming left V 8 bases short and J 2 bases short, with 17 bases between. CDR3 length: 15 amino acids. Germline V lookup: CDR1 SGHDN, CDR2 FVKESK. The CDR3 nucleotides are TGTGCCAGCGGGCCGACAGGTCATTACACAGATACGCAGTATTTT. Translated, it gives CASGPTGHYTDTQYF.

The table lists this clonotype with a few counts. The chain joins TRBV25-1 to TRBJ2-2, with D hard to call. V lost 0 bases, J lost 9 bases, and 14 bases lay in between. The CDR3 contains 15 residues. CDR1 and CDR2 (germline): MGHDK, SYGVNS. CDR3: CASSEYVTGKRELFF. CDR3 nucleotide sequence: TGTGCCAGCAGTGAATATGTGACGGGTAAACGGGAGCTGTTTTTT.

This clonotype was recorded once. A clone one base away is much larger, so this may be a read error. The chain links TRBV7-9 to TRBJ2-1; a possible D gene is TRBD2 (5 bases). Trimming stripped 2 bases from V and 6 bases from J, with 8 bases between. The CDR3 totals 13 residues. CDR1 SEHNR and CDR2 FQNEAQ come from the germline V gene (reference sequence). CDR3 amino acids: CASSLTLANEQFF. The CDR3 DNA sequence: TGTGCCAGCAGCTTAACGCTAGCCAATGAGCAGTTCTTC.

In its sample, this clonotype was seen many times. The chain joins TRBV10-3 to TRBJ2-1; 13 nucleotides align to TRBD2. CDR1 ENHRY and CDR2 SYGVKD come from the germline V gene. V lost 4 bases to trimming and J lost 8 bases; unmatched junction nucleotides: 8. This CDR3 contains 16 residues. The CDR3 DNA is TGTGCCATCAGTGGCCGGACTAGCGGGAGAATCGATGAGCAGTTCTTC. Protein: CAISGRTSGRIDEQFF.

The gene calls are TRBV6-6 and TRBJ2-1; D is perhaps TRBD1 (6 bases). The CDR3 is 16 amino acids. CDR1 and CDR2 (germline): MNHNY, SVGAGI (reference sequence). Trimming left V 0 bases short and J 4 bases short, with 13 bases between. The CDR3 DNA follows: TGTGCCAGCAGTTACTCGGGACAACCCGCGTACAATGAGCAGTTCTTC. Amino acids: CASSYSGQPAYNEQFF.